Presented here are 11 T cell receptor beta chains from one specimen sequenced in a study of blood T cells in healthy people across ages (dated by TCRdb to the mid-2010s). The library came from 5' RACE. TCRdb lists the instrument as Illumina HiSeq 2500. A second roughly 7 to 11 cycle PCR used a sample-barcoded 5' primer and a J-beta primer mix. Clones were called with MiXCR by TCRdb after fastp trimmed the public reads at Q25, and only in-frame beta chains were retained. Entries that share a CDR3 protein sequence are merged under the most common genes and DNA. Within this sample are 700,000 to 950,000 distinct CDR3 sequences, with about three fifths of them counted one time only. The top ten constitute approximately 21% of the sample. Sequenced input: blood. The source is a man under 40 in good health.

This clonotype was detected only a few times. The rearrangement links TRBV11-1 to TRBJ2-4; 7 bases line up with TRBD1. CDR3 size: 15 residues. Germline trimming cut 5 bases from V and 4 bases from J; bases unmatched to any gene: 8. Germline-derived CDR1 and CDR2 are SGHAT and FQDESV (reference sequence). The CDR3 region has the DNA TGTGCCAGCAGCACCCCGGACAGGAAGAAAAACATTCAGTACTTC. It specifies CASSTPDRKKNIQYF.

This clonotype was picked up a small number of times. The chain joins TRBV27 to TRBJ2-3; D is unclear. This CDR3 has 14 amino acids. Germline-derived CDR1 and CDR2 are MNHEY and SMNVEV (reference sequence). V shed 0 bases and J shed 6 bases, with 10 bases lying between them. The CDR3 DNA sequence: TGTGCCAGCAGTTTATCGAGATCGGCTGATACGCAGTATTTT. It encodes CASSLSRSADTQYF.

V gene TRBV29-1 combines with J gene TRBJ1-1; D possibly corresponds to TRBD1 (5 bases). The V gene's germline CDR1 is SQVTM and CDR2 ANQGSEA. The CDR3 consists of 12 residues. With 5 bases removed from V and 3 bases from J, the gap between germline ends came to 10 bases. The CDR3 bases are TGCAGCGTTTGGTGGGGGGACACTGAAGCTTTCTTT. As protein: CSVWWGDTEAFF.

This chain links TRBV9 with TRBJ2-1; no firm D call. Looked up from germline, CDR1 is SGDLS and CDR2 is YYNGEE. V lost 3 bases, J lost 11 bases, and 15 bases lay in between. The CDR3 runs to 13 residues. CDR3 residues: CASSARPVGQQFF. In DNA form, the CDR3 reads TGTGCCAGCAGCGCACGGCCCGTTGGGCAGCAGTTCTTC.

The V and J genes are TRBV27 and TRBJ2-1; TRBD1 or TRBD2 may be the D gene (5 bases each). The germline CDR1 and CDR2 sequences are MNHEY and SMNVEV (reference sequence). This CDR3 contains 15 residues. The V end was cut by 4 bases, the J end by 0 bases, with 10 bases between. CDR3 nucleotide sequence: TGTGCCAGCAGTTGGGACGTTAGCTCCTACAATGAGCAGTTCTTC. Protein: CASSWDVSSYNEQFF.

As DNA, the CDR3 is TGTGCCAGCAGTTATCGTGACACAGGGTCCGAGCAGTACTTC. Protein: CASSYRDTGSEQYF. The chain has TRBV7-8 and TRBJ2-4, with D possibly matching TRBD1 (6 bases). Near its end, the DNA agrees better with TRBJ2-7, so the J call may be wrong. The CDR3 consists of 14 residues. The V gene's germline CDR1 is SGHVS and CDR2 FQNEAQ.

This chain's CDR3 is CSVALTAYEQYF. The CDR3 nucleotides are TGCAGCGTTGCCTTGACCGCCTACGAGCAGTACTTC. The chain joins TRBV29-1 to TRBJ2-7; D unresolved. The CDR3 runs 12 residues. V was cut by 4 bases and J by 2 bases, with 9 bases left in between. Germline V CDR1 and CDR2: SQVTM, ANQGSEA.

This chain connects TRBV29-1 to TRBJ2-7; D unresolved. The V gene lost 3 bases and the J gene lost 5 bases, with 14 bases spanning the gap. Per the germline V gene, CDR1 is SQVTM and CDR2 is ANQGSEA. The CDR3 consists of 13 residues. The CDR3: CSVEASNLNEQYF. CDR3 coding DNA: TGCAGCGTTGAGGCCTCTAACTTAAACGAGCAGTACTTC.

This clonotype was counted at least ten times. The chain couples TRBV27 to TRBJ1-6; 8 nucleotides match TRBD1. V gave up 6 bases and J gave up 9 bases; unmatched junction bases: 7. The CDR3 has 14 amino acids. Germline CDR1 reads MNHEY; CDR2 reads SMNVEV (reference sequence). In DNA, the CDR3 is TGTGCCAGCAGCAAAGGACAGGGAGGTTCACCCCTCCACTTT. Residues: CASSKGQGGSPLHF.

This chain links TRBV20-1 with TRBJ1-1; 9 nucleotides agree with TRBD1. Germline CDR1 is DFQATT and CDR2 is SNEGSKA (reference sequence). V lost 4 bases, J lost 2 bases, and 8 bases stayed unmatched. The CDR3 has 15 amino acids. CDR3 residues: CSATDRGRVNTEAFF. The CDR3 region has the DNA TGCAGTGCTACGGACAGGGGCCGGGTTAACACTGAAGCTTTCTTT.

This clonotype showed up just a few times. The V gene is TRBV10-3, the J gene TRBJ2-3, with 7 bases that match TRBD2. This CDR3 is 14 amino acids long. J lost 1 base, V lost 11 bases, and 9 bases had no gene match. The germline V gene encodes CDR1 ENHRY and CDR2 SYGVKD. The DNA of the CDR3 is TGTGCCCTGAGAGCGGGATCTGGCACAGATACGCAGTATTTT. Translation gives CALRAGSGTDTQYF.